The clone carrying this T cell receptor beta chain was seen repeatedly, ten times or more. Its antigen is currently unknown. TCRdb ran MiXCR on the reads and lists one entry per CDR3 protein. The table includes 200,000 to 300,000 distinct CDR3 sequences, over 9% detected once. CDR3 size: 17 residues. V shed 1 base and J 4 bases; nucleotides not matched to a gene: 10. Germline V lookup: CDR1 SGHRS, CDR2 YFSETQ. The sample originates from a study of T cell repertoires in cytomegalovirus infection. For the study at large: Evidence of both CMV infection and a matching HLA type came from public TCR beta signatures. Findings and caveats of the study: Summed frequency of public TCR beta families distinguished CMV carriers with the relevant HLA.

V gene TRBV5-1 combines with J gene TRBJ2-1; 8 bases match TRBD2. This receptor was obtained from a human donor in good health (CMV status not recorded). Some clones in this sample may be carry-over from other donors' samples. Specimen: PBMCs. The CDR3 DNA sequence: TGCGCCAGCAGCTTGACCCCACTAGCGGAGCTATACAATGAGCAGTTCTTC. It specifies CASSLTPLAELYNEQFF.